This T cell receptor beta chain was captured in a study of blood T cell repertoires in COVID-19. Across the whole study: The United States, Italy and Spain were the sources of the acute and convalescent COVID-19 samples. PBMCs, B-cell-depleted T cells, or T cells provided the cDNA or gDNA that made up the material.

Data came from immunoSEQ multiplex PCR; TCRdb stores just in-frame clones and leaves some out. The repertoire includes 120,000 to 150,000 clones, 65% to 80% of them detected once, and 16% sits in the top ten. CDR3 length: 15 amino acids. The ends were cut back, 4 bases at V and 0 bases at J, with 11 bases in the middle. Germline V gene data show CDR1 as SGHRS and CDR2 as YFSETQ. This clonotype was sampled from a man aged 50 or older with acute or convalescent COVID-19. The V call is TRBV5-1, the J call TRBJ2-1; D is undetermined. Sequenced input: peripheral blood. CDR3: CASSPGSPSYNEQFF. The CDR3 coding sequence is TGCGCCAGCAGCCCCGGGTCTCCCTCCTACAATGAGCAGTTCTTC.